This TCR beta chain comes out of a study of T-cell reconstitution after alpha-beta-depleted transplantation in children. Notes on the study in general: Several hundred expanded graft clones reportedly supplied alpha-beta T cells about two months after transplant. From newly produced T cells came most of the T-cell counts and diversity one year after transplant.

As concerns this clonotype: Its antigen remains unidentified.

Unique molecular identifiers were used to barcode this TCRbeta library. TCRdb ran MiXCR on the PCR reads and lists one entry per CDR3 protein. The sample consists of roughly 340,000 distinct CDR3 sequences, about 16% of them appearing once. Germline values: CDR1 KGHSH, CDR2 LQKENI. The CDR3 has 16 residues. The junction had 8 bases not matched to a gene; V was cut back by 4 bases and J by 2 bases. The TCR sequence derives from a male patient under 10 years old who had a stem cell transplant for acute lymphoblastic leukemia, so the T cells may come from the graft donor. This specimen was PBMCs, mostly from graft donor cells, taken 360 days after TCRalphabeta/CD19-depleted stem cell transplant. The chain employs TRBV18 and TRBJ2-3; TRBD2 matches 8 bases. In DNA, the CDR3 is TGTGCCAGCTCACTTCAACTAGCGGTCCACACAGATACGCAGTATTTT. Protein: CASSLQLAVHTDTQYF.